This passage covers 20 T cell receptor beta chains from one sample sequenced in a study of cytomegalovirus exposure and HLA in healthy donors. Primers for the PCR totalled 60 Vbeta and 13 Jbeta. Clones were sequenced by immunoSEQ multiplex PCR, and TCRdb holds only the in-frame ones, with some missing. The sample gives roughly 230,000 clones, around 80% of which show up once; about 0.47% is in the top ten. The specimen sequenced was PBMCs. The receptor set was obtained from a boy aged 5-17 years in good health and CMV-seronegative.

The CDR3 DNA reads TGTGCCAGCAGCTTGAGGGGGACTATTAACTATGGCTACACCTTC. Its translation: CASSLRGTINYGYTF. The chain links TRBV7-9 to TRBJ1-2, with a tentative D call TRBD1 (6 bases). Trimming left V 3 bases short and J 1 base short, with 12 bases between. This CDR3 contains 15 residues. CDR1 is SEHNR and CDR2 is FQNEAQ in the germline V gene (reference sequence).

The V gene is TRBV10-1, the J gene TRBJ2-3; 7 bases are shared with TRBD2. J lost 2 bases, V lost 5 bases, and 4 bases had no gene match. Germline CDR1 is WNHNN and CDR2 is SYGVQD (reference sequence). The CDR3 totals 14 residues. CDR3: CASSPGTNTDTQYF. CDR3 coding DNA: TGCGCCAGCAGTCCCGGGACTAACACAGATACGCAGTATTTT.

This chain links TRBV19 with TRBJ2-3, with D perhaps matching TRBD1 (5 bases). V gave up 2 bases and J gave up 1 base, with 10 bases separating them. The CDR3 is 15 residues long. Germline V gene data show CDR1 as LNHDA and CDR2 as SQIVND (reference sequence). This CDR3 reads CASSINGRGTDTQYF. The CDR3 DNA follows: TGTGCCAGTAGTATAAACGGCAGGGGCACAGATACGCAGTATTTT.

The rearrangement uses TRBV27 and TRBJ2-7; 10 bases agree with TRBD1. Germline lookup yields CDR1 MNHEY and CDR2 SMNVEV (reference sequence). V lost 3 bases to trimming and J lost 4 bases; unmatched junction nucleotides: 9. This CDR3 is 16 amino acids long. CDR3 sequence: CASSFSGTGARYEQYF. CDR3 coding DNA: TGTGCCAGCAGTTTTTCCGGGACAGGGGCTAGGTACGAGCAGTACTTC.

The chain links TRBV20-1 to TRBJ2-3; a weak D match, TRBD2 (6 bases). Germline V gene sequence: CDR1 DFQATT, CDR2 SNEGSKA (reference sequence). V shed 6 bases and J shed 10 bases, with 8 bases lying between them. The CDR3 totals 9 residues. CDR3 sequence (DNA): TGCAGTGCGGAGGGCCCGCAGTATTTT. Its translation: CSAEGPQYF.

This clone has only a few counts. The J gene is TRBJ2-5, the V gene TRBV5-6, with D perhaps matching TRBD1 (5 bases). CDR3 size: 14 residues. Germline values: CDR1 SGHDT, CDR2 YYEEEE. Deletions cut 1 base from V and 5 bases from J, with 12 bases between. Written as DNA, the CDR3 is TGTGCCAGCAGCTTGAAGGCAGGGCGGGAGACCCAGTACTTC. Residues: CASSLKAGRETQYF.

CDR3 coding DNA: TGTGCCAGCAGCTTAGGGCTAGCGGGAGGCCGGGACAATGAGCAGTTCTTC. Translated, it gives CASSLGLAGGRDNEQFF. V usage is TRBV7-9 and J usage is TRBJ2-1; 11 nucleotides line up with TRBD2. The CDR3 sequence is 17 residues long. V was pared by 1 base and J by 5 bases, with 7 bases of the junction left unmatched. Germline V gene lookup returns CDR1 SEHNR and CDR2 FQNEAQ (reference sequence).

The CDR3 loop is CASSMGLGDMNTEAFF. In nucleotides, the CDR3 is TGTGCCAGTAGTATGGGGTTGGGGGACATGAACACTGAAGCTTTCTTT. The chain links TRBV19 to TRBJ1-1, with D perhaps matching TRBD1 (6 bases). Germline V gives CDR1 LNHDA, CDR2 SQIVND (reference sequence). This CDR3 has 16 amino acids. The germline V and J ends were trimmed by 3 bases and 0 bases, with 14 bases remaining between them.

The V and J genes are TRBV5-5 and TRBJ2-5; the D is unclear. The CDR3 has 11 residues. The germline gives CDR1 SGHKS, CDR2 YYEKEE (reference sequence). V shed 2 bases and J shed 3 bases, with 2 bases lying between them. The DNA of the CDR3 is TGTGCCAGCAGCTTTAAAGAGACCCAGTACTTC. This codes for CASSFKETQYF. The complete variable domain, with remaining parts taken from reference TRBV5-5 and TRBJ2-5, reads DAGVTQSPTHLIKTRGQQVTLRCSPISGHKSVSWYQQVLGQGPQFIFQYYEKEERGRGNFPDRFSARQFPNYSSELNVNALLLGDSALYLCASSFKETQYFGPGTRLLVL.

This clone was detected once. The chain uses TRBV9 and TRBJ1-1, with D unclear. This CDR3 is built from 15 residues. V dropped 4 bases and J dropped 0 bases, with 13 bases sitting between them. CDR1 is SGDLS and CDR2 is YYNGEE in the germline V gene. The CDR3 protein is CASSPRVPLNTEAFF. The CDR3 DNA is TGTGCCAGCAGCCCTCGGGTTCCTTTGAACACTGAAGCTTTCTTT.

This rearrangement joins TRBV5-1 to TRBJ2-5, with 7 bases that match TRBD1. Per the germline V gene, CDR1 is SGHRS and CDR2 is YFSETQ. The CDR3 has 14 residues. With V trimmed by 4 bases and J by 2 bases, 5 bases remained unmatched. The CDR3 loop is CASSQQGIQETQYF. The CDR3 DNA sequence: TGCGCCAGCAGCCAACAGGGGATTCAAGAGACCCAGTACTTC.

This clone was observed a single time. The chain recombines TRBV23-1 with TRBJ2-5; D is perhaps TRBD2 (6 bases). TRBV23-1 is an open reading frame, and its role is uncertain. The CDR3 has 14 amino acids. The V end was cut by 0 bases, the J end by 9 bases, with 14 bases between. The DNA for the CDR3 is TGCGCCAGCAGTCAATCCCGGGGGACCGGGGCCCAGTACTTC. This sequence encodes CASSQSRGTGAQYF.

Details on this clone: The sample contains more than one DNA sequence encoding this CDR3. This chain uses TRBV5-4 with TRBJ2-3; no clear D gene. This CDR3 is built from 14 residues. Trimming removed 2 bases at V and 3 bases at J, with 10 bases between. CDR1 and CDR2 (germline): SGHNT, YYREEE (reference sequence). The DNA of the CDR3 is TGTGCCAGCAGCTTCCATGACGGGACAGATACGCAGTATTTT. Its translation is CASSFHDGTDTQYF.

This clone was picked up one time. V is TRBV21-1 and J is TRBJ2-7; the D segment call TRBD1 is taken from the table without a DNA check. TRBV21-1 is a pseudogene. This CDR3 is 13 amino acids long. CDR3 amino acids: CASGDRERKEQYF. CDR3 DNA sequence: TGTGCCAGCGGGGACAGGGAGAGGAAGGAGCAGTACTTC.

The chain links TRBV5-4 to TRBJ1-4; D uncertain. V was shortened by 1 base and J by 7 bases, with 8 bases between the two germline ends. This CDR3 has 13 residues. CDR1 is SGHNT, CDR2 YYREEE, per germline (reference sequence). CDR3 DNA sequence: TGTGCCAGCAGCTTGCGGTTTGGTGAAAAACTGTTTTTT. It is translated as CASSLRFGEKLFF.

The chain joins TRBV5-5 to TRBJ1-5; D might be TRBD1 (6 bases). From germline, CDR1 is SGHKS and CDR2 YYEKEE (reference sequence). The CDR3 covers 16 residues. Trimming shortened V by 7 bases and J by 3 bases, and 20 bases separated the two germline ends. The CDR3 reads CASGLALQGSNQPQHF. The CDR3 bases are TGTGCCAGCGGACTAGCCTTACAGGGTTCCAATCAGCCCCAGCATTTT.

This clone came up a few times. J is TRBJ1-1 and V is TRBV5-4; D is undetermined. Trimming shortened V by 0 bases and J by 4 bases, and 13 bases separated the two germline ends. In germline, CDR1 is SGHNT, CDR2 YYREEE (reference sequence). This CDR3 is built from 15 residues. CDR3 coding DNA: TGTGCCAGCAGCTTGGGTCCGGAGGATGGCACTGAAGCTTTCTTT. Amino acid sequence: CASSLGPEDGTEAFF.

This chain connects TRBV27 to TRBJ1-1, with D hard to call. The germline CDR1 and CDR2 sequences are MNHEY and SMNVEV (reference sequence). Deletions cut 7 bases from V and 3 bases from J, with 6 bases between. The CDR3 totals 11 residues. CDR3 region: CASTGYTEAFF. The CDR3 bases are TGTGCCAGCACCGGTTACACTGAAGCTTTCTTT.

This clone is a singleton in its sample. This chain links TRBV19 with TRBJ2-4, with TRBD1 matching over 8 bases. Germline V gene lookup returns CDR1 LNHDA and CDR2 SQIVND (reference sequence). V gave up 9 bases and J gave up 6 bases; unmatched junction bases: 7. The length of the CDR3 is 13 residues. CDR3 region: CASAQGVTNIQYF. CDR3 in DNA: TGTGCCAGCGCACAGGGGGTGACAAACATTCAGTACTTC.

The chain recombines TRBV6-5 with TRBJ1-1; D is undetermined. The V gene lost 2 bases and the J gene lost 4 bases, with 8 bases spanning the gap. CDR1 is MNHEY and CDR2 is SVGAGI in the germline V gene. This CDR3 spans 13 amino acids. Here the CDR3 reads CASSYNTGTEAFF. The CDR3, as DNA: TGTGCCAGCAGTTACAATACGGGCACTGAAGCTTTCTTT.